The 29 T cell receptor beta chains reported below all come from one sample, sequenced in a study of blood T cell repertoires in COVID-19 (dated by TCRdb to the early 2020s). The library relied on the immunoSEQ multiplex PCR assay. TCRdb limited this immuneACCESS table to in-frame rearrangements with V and J called. A share of clones is missing; checked studies link under half to unresolved V genes, and the rest is unexplained. The sample table holds 250,000 to 300,000 clones, of which 86% were seen once. Of the sample, around 13% falls within the top ten clones. Sequenced material: peripheral blood. The receptors stem from a woman in her seventies with COVID-19, enrolled during active disease.

The CDR3 DNA sequence: TGCGCCAGCAGCTTTCAGGGTCCGAACACCGGGGAGCTGTTTTTT. Its translation is CASSFQGPNTGELFF. The J gene is TRBJ2-2, the V gene TRBV5-1; possibly TRBD1 for D (5 bases). This CDR3 contains 15 residues. The germline V gene has CDR1 SGHRS and CDR2 YFSETQ. V lost 2 bases and J 0 bases, leaving 8 bases between the germline ends.

Comment on this clone: Given a much more abundant clone one base away, this may be a read error. Other DNA sequences in the sample encode the same CDR3. The chain links TRBV29-1 to TRBJ1-2; tentatively, D is TRBD1 (5 bases). Trimming stripped 1 base from V and 11 bases from J, with 14 bases between. The germline gives CDR1 SQVTM, CDR2 ANQGSEA. This CDR3 is 12 amino acids long. In DNA form, the CDR3 reads TGCAGCGTTGAAGGGGGAGGGACGGGTTACACCTTC. Protein sequence: CSVEGGGTGYTF.

The chain combines TRBV9 with TRBJ2-5; 13 nucleotides line up with TRBD2. Trimming removed 3 bases from V and 5 bases from J; junction bases left unmatched: 4. This CDR3 is 15 amino acids long. Germline lookup yields CDR1 SGDLS and CDR2 YYNGEE. DNA of the CDR3: TGTGCCAGCAGCGGGACTAGCGGGGGTCCGGAGACCCAGTACTTC. Its protein product is CASSGTSGGPETQYF.

V gene TRBV27 combines with J gene TRBJ1-4; possible D gene TRBD1, 5 bases. Trimming left V 2 bases short and J 4 bases short, with 11 bases between. CDR1 is MNHEY, CDR2 SMNVEV, per germline (reference sequence). The length of the CDR3 is 15 residues. The CDR3 region has the DNA TGTGCCAGCAGTTTAGGAGGGACCCTTAATGAAAAACTGTTTTTT. This codes for CASSLGGTLNEKLFF.

This clone was counted a few times. V is TRBV15 and J is TRBJ1-2; D gene ambiguous. This CDR3 spans 13 amino acids. V lost 3 bases and J lost 5, with 10 bases in between. In germline, CDR1 is LNHNV, CDR2 YYDKDF (reference sequence). The DNA of the CDR3 is TGTGCCACCAGCAGGGCCTCCGAATATGGCTACACCTTC. Amino acids: CATSRASEYGYTF.

The sample holds one count of this clone. The CDR3 bases are TGTGCCAGCAGATTTTTCGGGGATGAGCAGTTCTTC. This sequence encodes CASRFFGDEQFF. V gene TRBV6-5 combines with J gene TRBJ2-1; D is possibly TRBD2 (5 bases). The CDR3 consists of 12 residues. Germline V CDR1 and CDR2: MNHEY, SVGAGI. Trimming left V 6 bases short and J 8 bases short, with 11 bases between.

V usage is TRBV28 and J usage is TRBJ2-7; possibly TRBD1 for D (6 bases). Trimming cost V 5 bases and J 2 bases, with 13 bases left between them. This CDR3 has 14 residues. CDR1 MDHEN and CDR2 SYDVKM come from the germline V gene. The CDR3 sequence is CASSTTGHPYEQYF. As DNA, the CDR3 is TGTGCCAGCAGTACAACGGGACACCCCTACGAGCAGTACTTC. The whole variable domain, filled in from reference TRBV28 and TRBJ2-7, reads DVKVTQSSRYLVKRTGEKVFLECVQDMDHENMFWYRQDPGLGLRLIYFSYDVKMKEKGDIPEGYSVSREKKERFSLILESASTNQTSMYLCASSTTGHPYEQYFGPGTRLTVT.

The V call is TRBV24-1, the J call TRBJ2-2, with 9 positions matching TRBD2. The J segment lost 1 base and the V segment lost 8 bases, leaving 4 bases of the junction unmatched. This CDR3 spans 15 amino acids. Germline loops: CDR1 KGHDR, CDR2 SFDVKD. DNA for the CDR3: TGTGCCACCAAGAGCGGGGGGAGGAACACCGGGGAGCTGTTTTTT. Amino acid sequence: CATKSGGRNTGELFF.

The rearrangement uses TRBV2 and TRBJ2-1; D remains ambiguous. CDR1 is SNHLY and CDR2 is FYNNEI in the germline V gene. The CDR3 has 11 amino acids. V was pared by 6 bases and J by 8 bases, with 8 bases between. As DNA, the CDR3 is TGTGCCAGCAGCCGTACTCATGAGCAGTTCTTC. Translated: CASSRTHEQFF.

This rearrangement joins TRBV12-5 to TRBJ2-1, with 7 bases that match TRBD1. This CDR3 has 14 residues. J gave up 0 bases and V 5 bases, and 1 base lay outside the gene matches. The germline gives CDR1 LGHNT, CDR2 FRNRAP. The CDR3 region is CASGTGASYNEQFF. The CDR3 nucleotides are TGTGCTAGTGGTACAGGGGCCTCCTACAATGAGCAGTTCTTC.

The rearrangement uses TRBV6-5 and TRBJ1-6; perhaps TRBD1 as D (5 bases). The CDR3 has 15 residues. The V and J ends lost 0 bases and 7 bases respectively, with 10 bases between them. Germline lookup yields CDR1 MNHEY and CDR2 SVGAGI. The CDR3: CASSYSTRANSPLHF. CDR3 DNA sequence: TGTGCCAGCAGTTACTCGACCAGGGCCAATTCACCCCTCCACTTT.

The chain combines TRBV10-3 with TRBJ1-2, with D perhaps TRBD1 (6 bases). V lost 7 bases to trimming and J lost 7 bases, with 19 bases between them. Per the germline V gene, CDR1 is ENHRY and CDR2 is SYGVKD. This CDR3 spans 14 amino acids. The CDR3 DNA sequence: TGTGCCATCAATGGGGCTGCGGGGGCCGGTGGCTACACCTTC. Residues: CAINGAAGAGGYTF.

The chain links TRBV30 to TRBJ2-7, with a weak D call TRBD1 (6 bases). Trimming shortened V by 7 bases and J by 3 bases, and 10 bases separated the two germline ends. Germline V gives CDR1 GTSNPN, CDR2 SVGIG (reference sequence). There are 11 residues in the CDR3. CDR3 loop: CASRDNYEQYF. CDR3 nucleotide sequence: TGTGCCTCCCGGGACAACTACGAGCAGTACTTC.

The chain has TRBV6-6 and TRBJ2-4; D gene uncertain. Trimming took off 6 bases at V and 0 bases at J, with 9 bases between the two ends. Germline V gives CDR1 MNHNY, CDR2 SVGAGI (reference sequence). The CDR3 loop spans 14 amino acids. For the CDR3, the DNA is TGTGCCAGCAGGCAAGAGCTAGCCAAAAACATTCAGTACTTC. It is translated as CASRQELAKNIQYF.

Only a few counts were recorded for this clone. The genes are TRBV7-9 and TRBJ2-7, with D hard to call. The CDR3 extends over 12 amino acids. Germline V gives CDR1 SEHNR, CDR2 FQNEAQ (reference sequence). Trimming left V 4 bases short and J 5 bases short, with 9 bases between. CDR3 DNA: TGTGCCAGCAGCTACCCGTCTAACGAGCAGTACTTC. Translated: CASSYPSNEQYF.

The rearrangement uses TRBV10-2 and TRBJ2-1, with a possible D match to TRBD1 (6 bases). The CDR3 is 14 residues long. V lost 3 bases to trimming and J lost 12 bases, with 18 bases between them. Germline values: CDR1 WSHSY, CDR2 SAAADI. As DNA, the CDR3 is TGCGCCAGCAGTGAAGGGGGTAGCCCGATGGGGCAGTTCTTC. Translating it yields CASSEGGSPMGQFF.

The rearrangement uses TRBV6-2 or TRBV6-3 and TRBJ2-7, with TRBD1 matching over 9 bases. There are 14 residues in the CDR3. Trimming at V came to 2 bases and at J to 5 bases, leaving 4 bases not matched to a gene. CDR1 and CDR2 (germline): MNHEY, SVGEGT. CDR3 sequence: CASSYGTGRDEQYF. In DNA form, the CDR3 reads TGTGCCAGCAGTTACGGGACAGGGAGAGACGAGCAGTACTTC.

V is TRBV3-1 (or the pseudogene TRBV3-2) and J is TRBJ2-5; D gene unclear. There are 10 residues in the CDR3. The V end lost 8 bases, the J end lost 4 bases, and 5 bases lay between the germline ends. Germline CDR1 and CDR2: LGHDT and YNNKEL (reference sequence). CDR3 nucleotides: TGTGCCAGCGGCACAGAGACCCAGTACTTC. Amino acids: CASGTETQYF.

This chain links TRBV5-1 with TRBJ2-1, with D possibly TRBD1 on 5 matching bases. V lost 1 base and J 6 bases, leaving 5 bases between the germline ends. The germline CDR1 and CDR2 sequences are SGHRS and YFSETQ. The CDR3 length is 12 residues. The CDR3 is CASSLQGNEQFF. The CDR3 nucleotides are TGCGCCAGCAGCTTGCAGGGCAATGAGCAGTTCTTC.

This clone has only one observation. The rearrangement joins TRBV7-6 to TRBJ1-2; TRBD1 aligns across 7 bases. The CDR3 consists of 17 residues. Trimming took 6 bases from V and 3 from J; bases not matched to a gene: 16. The V gene's germline CDR1 is SGHVS and CDR2 FNYEAQ. In nucleotides, the CDR3 is TGTGCCAGCAGACGGACAGGCGGAGCTAAAAACCACTATGGCTACACCTTC. Its translation: CASRRTGGAKNHYGYTF.

The genes are TRBV5-1 and TRBJ2-7, with 8 positions matching TRBD2. The germline gives CDR1 SGHRS, CDR2 YFSETQ. V shed 0 bases, J shed 5 bases, and the junction held 4 bases outside the gene matches. The CDR3 totals 14 residues. The DNA for the CDR3 is TGCGCCAGCAGCTTGGGGCAGCGGGGGAACGAGCAGTACTTC. Its translation: CASSLGQRGNEQYF.

The CDR3 nucleotides are TGTGCCAGCAGTAACAGGGCCTGGAGCAATCAGCCCCAGCATTTT. Protein product: CASSNRAWSNQPQHF. The chain recombines TRBV5-8 with TRBJ1-5; D is possibly TRBD1 (6 bases). The CDR3 runs to 15 residues. Between the trimmed V and J ends, which lost 5 bases and 1 base, there was a span of 13 bases. Germline V gene lookup returns CDR1 SGHTS and CDR2 YDEGEE.

J is TRBJ1-1 and V is TRBV19; 7 bases fit TRBD1. This CDR3 is 13 amino acids long. J gave up 4 bases and V 6 bases, and 5 bases lay outside the gene matches. In germline, CDR1 is LNHDA, CDR2 SQIVND (reference sequence). CDR3 loop: CASRRTGVTEAFF. CDR3 sequence (DNA): TGTGCCAGTAGACGGACAGGAGTCACTGAAGCTTTCTTT.

Remarks on this clone: Other DNA sequences in this sample translate to the same CDR3. This chain links TRBV27 with TRBJ1-1; D ambiguous. This CDR3 comprises 13 residues. The germline CDR1 and CDR2 sequences are MNHEY and SMNVEV (reference sequence). Trimming pared 3 bases from V and 1 base from J, leaving 6 bases between. This chain's CDR3 is CASSFSGNTEAFF. The CDR3 nucleotides are TGTGCCAGCAGTTTCTCAGGGAACACTGAAGCTTTCTTT.

The sample holds a few counts of this clone. The chain's CDR3 is CAWIPSGGGNTIYF. The CDR3 DNA reads as TGTGCCTGGATACCCTCGGGGGGGGGAAACACCATATATTTT. The chain is built from TRBV30 and TRBJ1-3, with D maybe TRBD1 (5 bases). The CDR3 has 14 residues. Germline V lookup: CDR1 GTSNPN, CDR2 SVGIG (reference sequence). V shed 4 bases and J shed 4 bases, with 14 bases lying between them. Full variable domain (remainder filled in from reference TRBV30 and TRBJ1-3): SQTIHQWPATLVQPVGSPLSLECTVEGTSNPNLYWYRQAAGRGLQLLFYSVGIGQISSEVPQNLSASRPQDRQFILSSKKLLLSDSGFYLCAWIPSGGGNTIYFGEGSWLTVV.

V gene TRBV3-1 (or the pseudogene TRBV3-2) combines with J gene TRBJ2-1; 8 bases agree with TRBD2. From germline, CDR1 is LGHDT and CDR2 YNNKEL (reference sequence). CDR3 length: 15 residues. The V and J ends lost 5 bases and 7 bases, in that order; junction bases with no gene match: 10. The CDR3 here is CASSATSGRGNEQFF. In nucleotides, the CDR3 is TGTGCCAGCAGCGCTACTAGCGGCCGGGGAAATGAGCAGTTCTTC.

The rearrangement uses TRBV5-8 and TRBJ2-1; 9 bases are a match to TRBD2. J gave up 6 bases and V 4 bases, and 11 bases lay outside the gene matches. Germline assignment: CDR1 SGHTS and CDR2 YDEGEE. The CDR3 has 16 residues. The CDR3, as DNA: TGTGCCAGCAGCCTGCTTGGCGGGGGGGCCGGCAATGAGCAGTTCTTC. It codes for CASSLLGGGAGNEQFF.

This sequence joins TRBV5-8 and TRBJ2-2, with TRBD1 matching over 9 bases. V lost 3 bases to trimming and J lost 6 bases; unmatched junction nucleotides: 12. The CDR3 totals 17 residues. Germline CDR1 reads SGHTS; CDR2 reads YDEGEE. The CDR3 sequence is CASSSYWTGVFPGELFF. The CDR3 region has the DNA TGTGCCAGCAGCTCCTACTGGACAGGGGTTTTCCCCGGGGAGCTGTTTTTT.

The chain joins TRBV5-1 to TRBJ2-1; a possible D gene is TRBD1 (6 bases). Germline lookup yields CDR1 SGHRS and CDR2 YFSETQ. The CDR3 sequence is 15 residues long. V was clipped by 5 bases and J by 1 base, with 13 bases between them. The CDR3 coding sequence is TGCGCCAGCAGACCTGGACAGCCGTCCTACAATGAGCAGTTCTTC. It is translated as CASRPGQPSYNEQFF.